The 9 T cell receptor beta chains below all came from one sample that was sequenced in a study of T cell responses to AZD1222 COVID-19 vaccine. Assay: immunoSEQ multiplex PCR; the TCRdb copy retains only in-frame clones and omits some. This repertoire shows about 98,000 clones, 80% to 85% found once; its top ten account for about a sixth. Sequenced here: peripheral blood, sampled on day 0 of AZD1222 vaccination. These receptors originate from an adult in good health.

This rearrangement joins TRBV7-9 to TRBJ1-5, with a possible D match to TRBD1 (6 bases). The CDR3 contains 14 residues. V shed 5 bases and J shed 8 bases, with 16 bases lying between them. Germline values: CDR1 SEHNR, CDR2 FQNEAQ (reference sequence). The CDR3 DNA reads TGTGCCAGCAGCCCCCATGGGGGCTGGGAGCCCCAGCATTTT. Translating gives CASSPHGGWEPQHF.

This chain joins TRBV12-3 or TRBV12-4 and TRBJ1-4; 7 bases line up with TRBD1. Trimming removed 6 bases from V and 8 bases from J; junction bases left unmatched: 6. CDR3 size: 13 residues. The CDR3 is CASRKGGEEKLFF. In DNA form, the CDR3 reads TGTGCCAGCAGAAAAGGGGGCGAAGAAAAACTGTTTTTT.

This clone came up a few times. V is TRBV15 and J is TRBJ2-1, with 9 positions matching TRBD2. This CDR3 is 18 amino acids long. The germline V gene has CDR1 LNHNV and CDR2 YYDKDF (reference sequence). The ends lost 0 bases at V and 0 bases at J; junction bases unmatched: 6. The CDR3 DNA is TGTGCCACCAGCAGAGATGTTGGCGGGAGGGCCTCCTACAATGAGCAGTTCTTC. It translates to CATSRDVGGRASYNEQFF.

This rearrangement joins TRBV7-8 to TRBJ2-3; no firm D call. The CDR3 spans 15 residues. CDR1 is SGHVS and CDR2 is FQNEAQ in the germline V gene. With 0 bases removed from V and 2 bases from J, the gap between germline ends came to 9 bases. The CDR3, as DNA: TGTGCCAGCAGCTTAGCGAACGGAATCACAGATACGCAGTATTTT. Protein: CASSLANGITDTQYF.

This chain joins TRBV7-9 and TRBJ2-3; no clear D. This CDR3 contains 13 residues. The germline CDR1 and CDR2 sequences are SEHNR and FQNEAQ (reference sequence). Between the trimmed V and J ends, which lost 0 bases and 6 bases, there was a span of 7 bases. CDR3 residues: CASSLAGPDTQYF. In nucleotides, the CDR3 is TGTGCCAGCAGCTTAGCTGGGCCCGATACGCAGTATTTT.

This chain links TRBV6-5 with TRBJ2-7, with D unclear. The ends were cut back, 6 bases at V and 4 bases at J, with 10 bases in the middle. This CDR3 region has 12 residues. From germline, CDR1 is MNHEY and CDR2 SVGAGI. The CDR3 coding sequence is TGTGCCAGCAGGGCGGAGTGGTACGAGCAGTACTTC. Its translation: CASRAEWYEQYF.

This clone was observed a handful of times. The CDR3 loop is CASSLEGQGAEEQYF. Written as DNA, the CDR3 is TGCGCCAGCAGCTTGGAGGGACAGGGGGCGGAGGAGCAGTACTTC. The chain links TRBV5-1 to TRBJ2-7, with TRBD1 identical over 12 bases. Per the germline V gene, CDR1 is SGHRS and CDR2 is YFSETQ. The J segment lost 7 bases and the V segment lost 0 bases, leaving 5 bases of the junction unmatched. This CDR3 region has 15 residues.

V and J are TRBV29-1 and TRBJ1-1; D is possibly TRBD1 (5 bases). V was trimmed by 8 bases and J by 5 bases, leaving 15 bases between them. This CDR3 has 12 amino acids. In germline, CDR1 is SQVTM, CDR2 ANQGSEA. The CDR3 sequence: CSSWEEGTEAFF. DNA of the CDR3: TGCAGCTCATGGGAGGAGGGGACTGAAGCTTTCTTT.

This CDR3 reads CATSVGRSDTQYF. The CDR3 DNA is TGTGCCACCAGTGTCGGAAGGTCCGATACGCAGTATTTT. This rearrangement joins TRBV24-1 to TRBJ2-3; D is unclear. There are 13 residues in the CDR3. Germline V gives CDR1 KGHDR, CDR2 SFDVKD. Trimming stripped 5 bases from V and 6 bases from J, with 11 bases between.